This T cell receptor (beta chain) emerged from a study of tissue T cells after allogeneic stem cell transplantation. As for the study in general: Pathologist H&E review favored samples with visible lymphocytes for sequencing among multiple samples. Overall study findings and caveats: Few T cell clones were shared across patients, but motif clusters showed tissue-specific shared signatures. Which tissue TCRs were alloreactive or antigen-specific was not determined. Some clones might be persisting host cells.

On this clone: No antigen is known for it.

Measured with immunoSEQ multiplex PCR; TCRdb has only the in-frame clones, and not every one. The table lists roughly 8,800 clones, approximately 60% of them singletons, with about 20% in the top ten. Non-transplant comparator patients with other cancers had at least five gastrointestinal samples and no known gastrointestinal disease. Germline CDR1 and CDR2: MGHRA and YSYEKL. Trimming removed 1 base from V and 3 bases from J, with 13 bases in between. This CDR3 spans 15 amino acids. This receptor was taken from a female donor of 60 years or more with lung cancer. V usage is TRBV4-1 and J usage is TRBJ2-7; perhaps TRBD2 as D (7 bases). Specimen: tissue from the jejunum, collected at autopsy. The CDR3 bases are TGCGCCAGCAGCCAAGGTGGGGGGGCGCACTACGAGCAGTACTTC. This sequence encodes CASSQGGGAHYEQYF.